This record concerns one T cell receptor beta chain sequence. How the authors handled the data: Nucleated cell number was recorded as an estimate derived from reference gene primer amplification. Only in-frame clones appear in the TCRdb table, and some are missing; sequencing was by immunoSEQ multiplex PCR. D and trimming were read from the DNA, whereas the V and J calls and clone size are those reported in that table. The table has 30,000 to 40,000 clones, 88% seen once. This entry comes from a study of blood T cell repertoires in COVID-19. Study as a whole: T cells, B-cell-depleted T cells, or PBMCs supplied cDNA or gDNA.

The clonotype originates from a man aged 60 to 69 with active COVID-19. Material: peripheral blood.

The CDR3 protein is CASSPPQRGTGELFF. In nucleotides, the CDR3 is TGTGCCAGCTCACCACCCCAACGCGGCACCGGGGAGCTGTTTTTT. The chain has TRBV18 and TRBJ2-2; D not certain. The CDR3 runs to 15 residues. V shed 0 bases and J shed 4 bases, with 9 bases lying between them. The germline V gene encodes CDR1 KGHSH and CDR2 LQKENI.